This TCR beta chain was identified in a study of cytomegalovirus exposure and HLA in healthy donors. Unmatched junction bases numbered 1, after V lost 1 base and J lost 5 bases. The CDR3 runs 15 residues. Germline V gene data show CDR1 as SEHNR and CDR2 as FQNEAQ (reference sequence). TCRdb's copy holds only in-frame clones and misses some; the assay was immunoSEQ multiplex PCR. The data show some 170,000 clones, 80% to 90% seen once. Sequenced: PBMCs. The rearrangement uses TRBV7-9 and TRBJ1-6; 8 nucleotides align to TRBD1. The source is a young woman in good health and CMV-seronegative. CDR3 coding DNA: TGTGCCAGCAGCTTAGGGACAGGGCATAATTCACCCCTCCACTTT. Translation: CASSLGTGHNSPLHF.